Listed below are T cell receptor beta chains from one sample, sequenced in a study of T cell changes during pregnancy in multiple sclerosis. The data were produced by immunoSEQ multiplex PCR, yet TCRdb's version contains in-frame clones alone and is incomplete. In the table there are 35,000 to 45,000 clones, nearly 90% of which are singletons. The starting material was CD4+ T cells from peripheral blood mononuclear cells, obtained after pregnancy. The receptors were sampled from a female donor with multiple sclerosis, enrolled in a pregnancy study. CDR3s include the opening cysteine and the closing phenylalanine or tryptophan. D genes are given only for firm matches. Expanded clones get a size class; other rows say once, few or many, or leave the size out.

TRBV18	TRBD2	-	TRBJ2-7	14	TGTGCCAGCTCAGTAGCGGGGGGAGCCTACGAGCAGTACTTC	CASSVAGGAYEQYF
TRBV11-2	-	-	TRBJ1-1	15	TGTGCCAGCAGCTCCTCCTACAGGGCCGACACTGAAGCTTTCTTT	CASSSSYRADTEAFF
TRBV27	-	-	TRBJ1-5	22	TGTGCCAGCAGTTTAGTAAGAGGAGCCCCGAACAGGGTAGGATTCTGGGATCAGCCCCAGCATTTT	CASSLVRGAPNRVGFWDQPQHF
TRBV2	-	-	TRBJ2-2	14	TGTGCCAGCAGTGAACATGACTACACCGGGGAGCTGTTTTTT	CASSEHDYTGELFF
TRBV6-5	-	-	TRBJ2-3	16	TGTGCCAGCAGTTACTGGGCTACCTCTAGCACAGATACGCAGTATTTT	CASSYWATSSTDTQYF
TRBV5-1	TRBD1	-	TRBJ1-2	15	TGCGCCAGCAGCCTGACAGGGGGCGTAGGCTATGGCTACACCTTC	CASSLTGGVGYGYTF
TRBV7-2	-	-	TRBJ2-1	15	TGTGCCAGCAGCACAACTCGCGGGGCCTACAATGAGCAGTTCTTC	CASSTTRGAYNEQFF
TRBV28	TRBD1	-	TRBJ1-4	13	TGTGCCAGCAAACAGGGGGCTCGGGAAAAACTGTTTTTT	CASKQGAREKLFF
TRBV7-9	-	-	TRBJ1-2	13	TGTGCCAGCAGAGCAACAGGGACCTATGGCTACACCTTC	CASRATGTYGYTF
TRBV29-1	TRBD2	-	TRBJ2-7	18	TGCAGCGTTACCCCTCGTAGGTTAGCGGGGGGCCCCACCTACGAGCAGTACTTC	CSVTPRRLAGGPTYEQYF
TRBV29-1	TRBD1	once	TRBJ2-1	14	TGCAGCGGCCACAGGGGGATCCCATACAATGAGCAGTTCTTC	CSGHRGIPYNEQFF
TRBV30	-	-	TRBJ1-6	18	TGTGCCTGGAGCCTTTTCCTACAGGGAGAACCCTATAATTCACCCCTCCACTTT	CAWSLFLQGEPYNSPLHF
TRBV30	-	-	TRBJ2-1	12	TGTGCCTGGAGTGTAAGCCACAATGAGCAGTTCTTC	CAWSVSHNEQFF
TRBV19	-	once	TRBJ1-4	14	TGTGCCAGTAGTTCTAACAGGGTGAATGAGAAACTGTTTTTT	CASSSNRVNEKLFF
TRBV5-4	-	once	TRBJ2-5	12	TGTGCCAGCAGCCTCGGCCAAGAGACCCAGTACTTC	CASSLGQETQYF
TRBV5-1	-	few	TRBJ2-5	15	TGCGCCAGCAGCTTGGCCTCCGGGGTTCAAGAGACCCAGTACTTC	CASSLASGVQETQYF
TRBV19	-	-	TRBJ2-1	14	TGTGCCAGTATTGACAGAACAAACTACAATGAGCAGTTCTTC	CASIDRTNYNEQFF
TRBV5-7	-	-	TRBJ2-7	13	TGTGCCAGCAGCTTGAGACAGATCCACGAGCAGTACTTC	CASSLRQIHEQYF
TRBV7-2	TRBD1	-	TRBJ1-1	14	TGTGCCAGCAGCTTGATGACAGGGAGCACTGAAGCTTTCTTT	CASSLMTGSTEAFF
TRBV2	-	once	TRBJ2-3	12	TGTGCCAGCAGTTCGGGGGCAGATACGCAGTATTTT	CASSSGADTQYF
TRBV9	-	-	TRBJ1-1	16	TGTGCCAGCAGCGATAGCAAGTTGGGCGGGAGCACTGAAGCTTTCTTT	CASSDSKLGGSTEAFF
TRBV18	-	-	TRBJ1-5	16	TGTGCCAGCTCACCAACGGCGGCCTGGGGCAATCAGCCCCAGCATTTT	CASSPTAAWGNQPQHF
TRBV6-4	TRBD1	-	TRBJ1-1	14	TGTGCCAGCACAGATTACAGGGGGAACACTGAAGCTTTCTTT	CASTDYRGNTEAFF
TRBV27	TRBD2	-	TRBJ2-3	14	TGTGCCAGCAGATTAGCGGGGCTCACAGATACGCAGTATTTT	CASRLAGLTDTQYF
TRBV9	TRBD1	few	TRBJ1-3	13	TGTGCCAGCAGAAGGACAGGGAGAGGCTCCATATATTTT	CASRRTGRGSIYF
TRBV5-4	TRBD2	-	TRBJ2-5	16	TGTGCCAGCAGCTCGTTTGCGGGGGGGTACCAAGAGACCCAGTACTTC	CASSSFAGGYQETQYF
TRBV19	TRBD1	few	TRBJ1-2	16	TGTGCCAGTAGATGGGGGACAGGAACTATCAACTATGGCTACACCTTC	CASRWGTGTINYGYTF
TRBV29-1	-	medium-sized	TRBJ2-3	12	TGCAGCGTTGATTTAAGCACAGATACGCAGTATTTT	CSVDLSTDTQYF
TRBV12-5	TRBD1	-	TRBJ2-5	19	TGTGCTAGTGGTTTGGTACTCGACGGAATCGTCAGGGGGAAGGAGACCCAGTACTTC	CASGLVLDGIVRGKETQYF
TRBV6-5	-	-	TRBJ1-2	13	TGTGCCAGCAGATCTGTCGACAGAGATGGCTACACCTTC	CASRSVDRDGYTF
TRBV5-4	TRBD1	few	TRBJ2-7	16	TGTGCCAGCAGCTCGACCCCGGACAGGCACAGGGACGAGCAGTACTTC	CASSSTPDRHRDEQYF
TRBV12-2	-	-	TRBJ2-7	16	TGTGCAAGTCGCTTGGGTAGAACGACGGGTACCTACGAGCAGTACTTC	CASRLGRTTGTYEQYF
TRBV7-8	-	-	TRBJ2-7	15	TGTGCCAGCAGCTTACTTCCAGGGGTCCCCTACGAGCAGTACTTC	CASSLLPGVPYEQYF
TRBV5-8	-	once	TRBJ1-4	12	TGTGCCACACGTTTCAGGGGTGAAAAACTGTTTTTT	CATRFRGEKLFF
TRBV7-2	TRBD1	-	TRBJ2-7	16	TGTGCCAGCAGCCTAGGTAGGGCAGGGGGCCCTTACGAGCAGTACTTC	CASSLGRAGGPYEQYF
TRBV2	-	-	TRBJ1-1	13	TGTGCCAGCAGTGATGACAGCTACACTGAAGCTTTCTTT	CASSDDSYTEAFF
TRBV7-2	-	-	TRBJ2-7	14	TGTGCCAGCAGCTTAACCAGGGATTACTACGAGCAGTACTTC	CASSLTRDYYEQYF
TRBV6-4	-	-	TRBJ1-2	14	TGTGCCAGCAGGAGGACAGCTTCTAACTATGGCTACACCTTC	CASRRTASNYGYTF
TRBV11-3	-	-	TRBJ2-1	13	TGTGCCAGCAGCTCTAATGTCTACAATGAGCAGTTCTTC	CASSSNVYNEQFF
TRBV9	-	-	TRBJ2-3	14	TGTGCCAGCAGCGTAGGGAGGGGATCGGATACGCAGTATTTT	CASSVGRGSDTQYF
TRBV5-1	-	once	TRBJ2-1	15	TGCGCCAGCAGGACTGACCCCGGGAGCCGCAATGAGCAGTTCTTC	CASRTDPGSRNEQFF
TRBV7-8	-	-	TRBJ1-1	15	TGTGCCAGCAGCTTAGCGGTAGGATCAGGGGCCCAGGCTTTCTTT	CASSLAVGSGAQAFF
TRBV29-1	TRBD1	-	TRBJ2-7	14	TGCAGCGTTTCACGGGACAGGGGATACTCTTACCAGTACTTC	CSVSRDRGYSYQYF
TRBV7-2	TRBD1	few	TRBJ1-1	13	TGTGCCAGCAGCGTTTCAGGGGGCACTGAAGCTTTCTTT	CASSVSGGTEAFF
TRBV19	-	-	TRBJ1-2	14	TGTGCCAGCGAGAAACAAATCGGCGGGGAAGGCTACACCTTC	CASEKQIGGEGYTF
TRBV4-1	TRBD2	once	TRBJ2-2	15	TGCGCCAGCAGCCAGGGCCTAGCGGGGACCGGGGAGCTGTTTTTT	CASSQGLAGTGELFF
TRBV6-1	TRBD2	-	TRBJ2-2	14	TGTGCCAGCAGTCAAAGGGGAGGGAGCGGGGAGCTGTTTTTT	CASSQRGGSGELFF
TRBV5-1	-	few	TRBJ2-3	14	TGCGCCAGCAGGCGAGGGATTAACACAGATACGCAGTATTTT	CASRRGINTDTQYF
TRBV2	TRBD1	-	TRBJ1-4	15	TGTGCCAGCAGACCCACCAGGGGGCCGAGGGAAAAACTGTTTTTT	CASRPTRGPREKLFF
TRBV18	-	-	TRBJ1-1	13	TGTGCCAGCTCACCACCGAACTTCGTGGAAGCTTTCTTT	CASSPPNFVEAFF
TRBV29-1	-	-	TRBJ1-4	13	TGCAGCGTTGGAGAGAGAACTAATGAAAAACTGTTTTTT	CSVGERTNEKLFF
TRBV18	-	-	TRBJ2-1	17	TGTGCCAGCTCACCGCCTGTGGGCAGGGACTCGTGGAATGAGCAGTTCTTC	CASSPPVGRDSWNEQFF
TRBV2	-	many	TRBJ1-2	13	TGTGCCGGGTCCCGGGACACTAACTATGGCTACACCTTC	CAGSRDTNYGYTF
TRBV4-3	-	-	TRBJ2-3	14	TGCGCCAGCAGCCAAGAACAGCACACAGATACGCAGTATTTT	CASSQEQHTDTQYF
TRBV10-2	-	once	TRBJ2-5	14	TGCGCCAGCAGTGCCAACTTTCGGGGGGAGACCCAGTACTTC	CASSANFRGETQYF
TRBV28	-	-	TRBJ1-2	13	TGTGCCAGCAGACCTAATGATCACTATGGCTACACCTTC	CASRPNDHYGYTF
TRBV5-6	-	-	TRBJ2-7	15	TGTGCCAGCAGCTTCGGAGTCTGGCGGATCTACGAGCAGTACTTC	CASSFGVWRIYEQYF
TRBV7-2	TRBD1	-	TRBJ1-1	13	TGTGCCAGCAGCGAGGACAGGGTGACTGAAGCTTTCTTT	CASSEDRVTEAFF
TRBV28	-	-	TRBJ2-3	13	TGTGCCACCCCAAGGAGGGGCACAGATACGCAGTATTTT	CATPRRGTDTQYF
TRBV2	-	few	TRBJ2-2	16	TGTGCCAGCAGTGATGGGGGGTGGGCGGACACCGGGGAGCTGTTTTTT	CASSDGGWADTGELFF